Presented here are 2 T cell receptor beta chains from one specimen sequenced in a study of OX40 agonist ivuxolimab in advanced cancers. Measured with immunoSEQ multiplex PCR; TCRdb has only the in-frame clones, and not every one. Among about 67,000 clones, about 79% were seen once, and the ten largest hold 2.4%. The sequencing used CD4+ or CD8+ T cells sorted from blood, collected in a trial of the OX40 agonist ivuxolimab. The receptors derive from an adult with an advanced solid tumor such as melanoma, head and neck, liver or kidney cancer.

In nucleotides, the CDR3 is TGTGCCAGCAGCTTAGAAGGGGGCGCTAACTATGGCTACACCTTC. It specifies CASSLEGGANYGYTF. The rearrangement joins TRBV11-2 to TRBJ1-2, with 7 nucleotides matching TRBD1. Germline CDR1 SGHAT, CDR2 FQNNGV. V dropped 0 bases and J dropped 0; count of bases not matched to a gene: 1. The CDR3 has 15 amino acids. Using reference TRBV11-2 and TRBJ1-2 for the parts outside the CDR3, the full variable domain is EAGVAQSPRYKIIEKRQSVAFWCNPISGHATLYWYQQILGQGPKLLIQFQNNGVVDDSQLPKDRFSAERLKGVDSTLKIQPAKLEDSAVYLCASSLEGGANYGYTFGSGTRLTVV.

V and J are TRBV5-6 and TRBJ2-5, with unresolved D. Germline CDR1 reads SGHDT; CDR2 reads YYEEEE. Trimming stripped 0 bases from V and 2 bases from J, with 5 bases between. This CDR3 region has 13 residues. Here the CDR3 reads CASSLAAQETQYF. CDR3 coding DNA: TGTGCCAGCAGCTTGGCGGCGCAAGAGACCCAGTACTTC.